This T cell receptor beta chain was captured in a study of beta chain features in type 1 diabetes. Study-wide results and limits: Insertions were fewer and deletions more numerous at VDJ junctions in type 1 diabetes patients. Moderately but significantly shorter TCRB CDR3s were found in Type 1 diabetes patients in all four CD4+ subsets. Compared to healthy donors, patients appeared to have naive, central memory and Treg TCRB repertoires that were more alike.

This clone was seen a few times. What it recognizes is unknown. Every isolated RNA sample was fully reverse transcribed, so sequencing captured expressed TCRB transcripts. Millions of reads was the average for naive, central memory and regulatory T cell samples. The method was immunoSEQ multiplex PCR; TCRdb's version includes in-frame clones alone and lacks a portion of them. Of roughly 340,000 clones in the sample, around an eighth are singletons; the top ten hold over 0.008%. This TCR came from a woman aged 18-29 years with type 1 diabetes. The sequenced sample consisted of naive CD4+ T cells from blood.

CDR3 bases: TGTGCCACCTGTTCCCGGGACAGCGAAAAACTGTTTTTT. This sequence encodes CATCSRDSEKLFF. This chain links TRBV15 with TRBJ1-4, with 7 bases identical to TRBD1. CDR1 and CDR2 (germline): LNHNV, YYDKDF (reference sequence). The V and J ends lost 8 bases and 8 bases, in that order; junction bases with no gene match: 8. This CDR3 is built from 13 residues.